This T cell receptor (beta chain) was identified in a study of OX40 agonist ivuxolimab in advanced cancers. Study-level information: At doses from 0.01 to 10 mg/kg, patients were given intravenous ivuxolimab every 2 weeks.

Study findings and constraints: CD8+ T cells (on average) carried more expanded clones than CD4+ T cells.

TCRdb's table, derived via immunoSEQ multiplex PCR, lists solely in-frame clones and lacks some. In the table there are more than 100,000 clones, about 92% of which are singletons. Worth noting for this clone: The antigen remains undetermined. The junction does not match germline at one end; this may be a read error.

The germline V gene encodes CDR1 MDHEN and CDR2 SYDVKM. The CDR3 consists of 15 residues. This chain links TRBV28 with TRBJ2-1, with unresolved D. Sample: CD4+ or CD8+ T cells sorted from blood, taken in a trial of the OX40 agonist ivuxolimab. This receptor was identified in an adult with an advanced solid tumor such as melanoma, head and neck, liver or kidney cancer. The CDR3 region is CASSPQVGSYSEQFF. CDR3 DNA: TGTGCCAGCAGCCCCCAGGTGGGGTCCTACAGTGAGCAGTTCTTC.